The clone carrying this TCR beta chain occurred many times. Its cognate antigen is unknown. The sample originates from a study of response to subunit inactivated influenza vaccine. General observations from the study: Each seasonal flu vaccination may recruit only limited new T cells, authors suggested.

From the RT-PCR reads, TCRdb called clonotypes with MiXCR, one entry per CDR3 protein. Of about 180,000 distinct CDR3 sequences in the sample, around 8.8% were seen once. Germline V lookup: CDR1 SGHRS, CDR2 YFSETQ. Trimming cost V 2 bases and J 4 bases; bases outside gene matches: 7. This CDR3 region has 15 residues. J is TRBJ2-7 and V is TRBV5-1, with TRBD1 matching over 9 bases. The material sequenced was non-naive T cells sorted from PBMCs, taken on the day of vaccination. The sequence came from a man aged 50 to 59 who received an inactivated influenza vaccine. CDR3 residues: CASSFLRGQGYEQYF. The CDR3 nucleotides read TGCGCCAGCAGCTTCCTCCGTGGACAGGGGTACGAGCAGTACTTC.